The 20 T cell receptor beta chains in this list originate from one sample, sequenced in a study of long-term antiretroviral therapy in people with HIV. The libraries were made with immunoSEQ v3.0 at survey level. Data came from immunoSEQ multiplex PCR; TCRdb stores just in-frame clones and leaves some out. The table records some 21,000 clones, 88% of them present only once. The sample here was unsorted PBMCs, taken 2.3 years after starting antiretroviral therapy. These receptors all stem from a man in his 60s with HIV.

This rearrangement joins TRBV28 to TRBJ1-6; 7 bases fit TRBD1. CDR1 is MDHEN, CDR2 SYDVKM, per germline. This CDR3 has 15 amino acids. The V and J ends lost 5 bases and 7 bases, in that order; junction bases with no gene match: 8. The CDR3 nucleotides read TGTGCCAGCAGTACCTGGACAGGTGAGAATTCACCCCTCCACTTT. This encodes CASSTWTGENSPLHF.

Concerning this clone: Other DNA sequences in this sample translate to the same CDR3. The chain uses TRBV11-2 and TRBJ2-2; 13 bases map to TRBD2. Germline trimming cut 1 base from V and 6 bases from J; bases unmatched to any gene: 5. CDR3 length: 17 residues. Germline CDR1 is SGHAT and CDR2 is FQNNGV. CDR3 amino acids: CASSLARTSGRAGELFF. As DNA, the CDR3 is TGTGCCAGCAGCTTAGCGCGCACTAGCGGGAGGGCCGGGGAGCTGTTTTTT.

The sample holds a few counts of this clone. The CDR3 bases are TGTGCCAGCAGCCCAACGGGGAACACGGCCGGGGAGCTGTTTTTT. This sequence encodes CASSPTGNTAGELFF. V is TRBV7-3 and J is TRBJ2-2; D perhaps matches TRBD2 (5 bases). Trimming removed 5 bases from V and 6 bases from J, with 16 bases in between. Germline loops: CDR1 SGHTA, CDR2 FQGTGA. The length of the CDR3 is 15 residues.

CDR3 region: CASTRSPGDEQYF. The CDR3, as DNA: TGCGCCAGCACACGGAGCCCCGGGGACGAGCAGTACTTC. The chain employs TRBV10-1 and TRBJ2-7, with D tentatively TRBD2 (5 bases). The CDR3 totals 13 residues. V lost 7 bases and J lost 5, with 15 bases in between. Germline CDR1 is WNHNN and CDR2 is SYGVQD (reference sequence).

This clone was seen just once. The chain is built from TRBV7-2 and TRBJ2-7; D tentatively fits TRBD1 or TRBD2 (6 bases each). Trimming took 5 bases from V and 6 from J, leaving 14 bases between them. The CDR3 has 13 residues. The germline V gene has CDR1 SGHTA and CDR2 FQGNSA. The CDR3 is CASSLIGGSEQYF. CDR3 coding DNA: TGTGCCAGCAGCCTAATAGGGGGGAGCGAGCAGTACTTC.

J is TRBJ1-2 and V is TRBV7-9, with 10 bases matching TRBD1. Germline assignment: CDR1 SEHNR and CDR2 FQNEAQ (reference sequence). CDR3 size: 14 residues. V trimming: 5 bases; J trimming: 5 bases; junction bases outside the gene matches: 5. Here the CDR3 DNA reads TGTGCCAGCAGCGGACAGGGGGTTTGGTATGGCTACACCTTC. Translating it yields CASSGQGVWYGYTF.

The rearrangement uses TRBV30 and TRBJ2-1, with 8 bases that match TRBD2. The CDR3 is made up of 14 amino acids. Germline V CDR1 and CDR2: GTSNPN, SVGIG (reference sequence). V dropped 4 bases and J dropped 6; count of bases not matched to a gene: 8. The CDR3 sequence is CAWMRLAGTNEQFF. For the CDR3, the DNA is TGTGCCTGGATGAGGCTAGCGGGCACCAATGAGCAGTTCTTC.

This sequence joins TRBV2 and TRBJ1-5; 11 nucleotides align to TRBD1. Germline V gene data show CDR1 as SNHLY and CDR2 as FYNNEI. This CDR3 is 16 amino acids long. V trimming: 5 bases; J trimming: 0 bases; junction bases outside the gene matches: 3. Here the CDR3 reads CASSSGQGASNQPQHF. CDR3 DNA: TGTGCCAGCAGTTCCGGACAGGGGGCTAGCAATCAGCCCCAGCATTTT.

The chain carries TRBV1 and TRBJ2-1; TRBD2, the table's D call, lacks a check against the DNA. TRBV1 is recorded as a pseudogene. The CDR3 consists of 13 residues. CDR3: CTSSRASHNEQFF. CDR3 nucleotides: TGCACCAGCAGCCGGGCTAGCCACAATGAGCAGTTCTTC.

CDR3 sequence: CASSEQTGAQETQYF. In DNA, the CDR3 is TGTGCCAGCAGTGAACAGACAGGGGCCCAAGAGACCCAGTACTTC. The chain combines TRBV2 with TRBJ2-5; 8 positions agree with TRBD1. Germline trimming cut 2 bases from V and 1 base from J; bases unmatched to any gene: 3. Germline assignment: CDR1 SNHLY and CDR2 FYNNEI. This CDR3 has 15 amino acids.

The chain recombines TRBV30 with TRBJ2-6, with D possibly matching TRBD1 (6 bases). Germline V CDR1 and CDR2: GTSNPN, SVGIG (reference sequence). V was pared by 2 bases and J by 1 base, with 12 bases between. CDR3 length: 16 residues. CDR3 in DNA: TGTGCCTGGAGTTCCTACAGGGATTCTGGGGCCAACGTCCTGACTTTC. It translates to CAWSSYRDSGANVLTF.

This clone appeared once. The V and J genes are TRBV7-3 and TRBJ1-6; perhaps TRBD1 as D (6 bases). V lost 5 bases and J 5 bases, leaving 16 bases between the germline ends. The CDR3 is 16 residues long. The germline gives CDR1 SGHTA, CDR2 FQGTGA. The DNA for the CDR3 is TGTGCCAGCAGCCCATCGGGACACCGGAATAATTCACCCCTCCACTTT. Translated, it gives CASSPSGHRNNSPLHF.

The chain uses TRBV5-1 and TRBJ2-7; D may match TRBD1 or TRBD2 (5 bases each). V lost 5 bases and J lost 2, with 17 bases in between. CDR1 is SGHRS, CDR2 YFSETQ, per germline. CDR3 length: 15 amino acids. CDR3 in amino acids: CASSRTGTGPYEQYF. The CDR3 nucleotides are TGCGCCAGCAGTCGTACCGGGACGGGCCCCTACGAGCAGTACTTC. The full variable domain, completed using reference TRBV5-1 and TRBJ2-7, is KAGVTQTPRYLIKTRGQQVTLSCSPISGHRSVSWYQQTPGQGLQFLFEYFSETQRNKGNFPGRFSGRQFSNSRSEMNVSTLELGDSALYLCASSRTGTGPYEQYFGPGTRLTVT.

This chain connects TRBV6-5 to TRBJ2-2; D remains unclear. V was clipped by 8 bases and J by 10 bases, with 17 bases between them. Germline CDR1 reads MNHEY; CDR2 reads SVGAGI. CDR3 length: 13 residues. CDR3 sequence (DNA): TGTGCCAGCGGTCGGCAGCCCGTTGAGGAGCTGTTTTTT. Encoded protein: CASGRQPVEELFF.

The rearrangement joins TRBV5-1 to TRBJ1-1, with 9 bases lining up with TRBD1. V shed 5 bases and J 0 bases; nucleotides not matched to a gene: 8. This CDR3 is 16 amino acids long. Looked up from germline, CDR1 is SGHRS and CDR2 is YFSETQ. The CDR3 coding sequence is TGCGCCAGCAGGGCCGGGACAGGGATAATGAACACTGAAGCTTTCTTT. Translated, it gives CASRAGTGIMNTEAFF.

The chain combines TRBV15 with TRBJ2-1; D ambiguous. The germline V gene encodes CDR1 LNHNV and CDR2 YYDKDF (reference sequence). This CDR3 has 13 amino acids. V was trimmed by 9 bases and J by 4 bases, leaving 13 bases between them. As DNA, the CDR3 is TGTGCCACTACTAAAATGAATTACAATGAGCAGTTCTTC. Encoded protein: CATTKMNYNEQFF.

The chain has TRBV7-9 and TRBJ2-5; 9 nucleotides line up with TRBD1. After removal of 4 bases from V and 5 bases from J, the junction contained 5 bases not matched to a gene. The length of the CDR3 is 14 residues. CDR1 is SEHNR, CDR2 FQNEAQ, per germline (reference sequence). In DNA form, the CDR3 reads TGTGCCAGCAGCTCCCGACAGGGGGGTGAGACCCAGTACTTC. The encoded protein is CASSSRQGGETQYF.

The table lists this clone with a few counts. J is TRBJ2-2 and V is TRBV5-1; possible D gene TRBD1, 6 bases. Germline V gene data show CDR1 as SGHRS and CDR2 as YFSETQ. V dropped 4 bases and J dropped 8 bases, with 15 bases sitting between them. The CDR3 contains 14 residues. The CDR3 DNA sequence: TGCGCCAGCAGCCTAACTGCGGACAGAGGGGAGCTGTTTTTT. It translates to CASSLTADRGELFF.

The chain recombines TRBV19 with TRBJ2-7, with D perhaps being TRBD1 or TRBD2 (5 bases each). The CDR3 extends over 14 amino acids. V was pared by 5 bases and J by 4 bases, with 15 bases between. In germline, CDR1 is LNHDA, CDR2 SQIVND (reference sequence). The DNA for the CDR3 is TGTGCCAGTAGTCCTCCGGGACCCCCTTACGAGCAGTACTTC. Protein product: CASSPPGPPYEQYF.

This chain links TRBV10-3 with TRBJ2-3, with no clear D. Trimming pared 0 bases from V and 2 bases from J, leaving 9 bases between. Looked up from germline, CDR1 is ENHRY and CDR2 is SYGVKD. The CDR3 spans 15 residues. For the CDR3, the DNA is TGTGCCATCAGTGAGTCTGGCGGATTCACAGATACGCAGTATTTT. Protein: CAISESGGFTDTQYF.